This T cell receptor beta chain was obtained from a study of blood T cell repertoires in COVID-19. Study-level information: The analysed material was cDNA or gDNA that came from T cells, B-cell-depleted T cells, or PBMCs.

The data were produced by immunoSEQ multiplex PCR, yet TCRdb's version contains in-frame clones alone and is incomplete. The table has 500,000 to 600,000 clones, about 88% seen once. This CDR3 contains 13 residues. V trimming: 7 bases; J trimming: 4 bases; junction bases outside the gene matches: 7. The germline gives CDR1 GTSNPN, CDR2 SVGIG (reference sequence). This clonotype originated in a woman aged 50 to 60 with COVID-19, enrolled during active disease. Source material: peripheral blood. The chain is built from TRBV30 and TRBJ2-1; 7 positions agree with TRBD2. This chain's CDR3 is CAYRAGRYNEQFF. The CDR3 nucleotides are TGTGCCTATCGAGCGGGGAGATACAATGAGCAGTTCTTC.